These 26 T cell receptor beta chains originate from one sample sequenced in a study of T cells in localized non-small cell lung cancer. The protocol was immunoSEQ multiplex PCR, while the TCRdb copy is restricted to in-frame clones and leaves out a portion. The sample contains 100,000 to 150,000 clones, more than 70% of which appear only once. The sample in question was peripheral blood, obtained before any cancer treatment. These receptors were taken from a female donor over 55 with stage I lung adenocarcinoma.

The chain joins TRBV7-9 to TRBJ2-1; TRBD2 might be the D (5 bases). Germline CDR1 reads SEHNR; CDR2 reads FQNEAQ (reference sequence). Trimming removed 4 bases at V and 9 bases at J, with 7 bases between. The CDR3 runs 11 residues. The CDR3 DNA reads TGTGCCAGCAGCTCCGGGATTGAGCAGTTCTTC. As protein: CASSSGIEQFF.

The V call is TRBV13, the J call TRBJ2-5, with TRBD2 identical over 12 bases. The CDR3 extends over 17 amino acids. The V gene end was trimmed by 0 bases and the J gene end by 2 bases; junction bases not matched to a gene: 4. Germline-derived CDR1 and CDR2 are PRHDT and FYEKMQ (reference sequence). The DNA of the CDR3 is TGTGCCAGCAGCTTAGGCGGAGGGACTAGCGGGCAAGAGACCCAGTACTTC. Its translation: CASSLGGGTSGQETQYF.

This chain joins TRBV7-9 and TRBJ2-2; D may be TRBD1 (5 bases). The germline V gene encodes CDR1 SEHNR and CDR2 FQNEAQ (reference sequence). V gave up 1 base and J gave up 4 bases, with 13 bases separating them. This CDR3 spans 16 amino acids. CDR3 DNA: TGTGCCAGCAGCTTAGGTGGCGGAAGGGGCACCGGGGAGCTGTTTTTT. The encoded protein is CASSLGGGRGTGELFF.

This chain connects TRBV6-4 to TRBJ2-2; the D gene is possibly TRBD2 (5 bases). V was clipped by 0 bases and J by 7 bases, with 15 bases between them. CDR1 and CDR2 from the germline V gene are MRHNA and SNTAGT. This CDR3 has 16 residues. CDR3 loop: CASSDSNAGLNGELFF. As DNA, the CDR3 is TGTGCCAGCAGTGACTCGAATGCGGGCCTGAACGGGGAGCTGTTTTTT.

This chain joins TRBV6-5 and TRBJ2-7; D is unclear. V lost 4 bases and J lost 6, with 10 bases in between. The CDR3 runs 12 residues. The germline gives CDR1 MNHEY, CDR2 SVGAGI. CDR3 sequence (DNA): TGTGCCAGCAGTTCCTCTCTGGCCGAGCAGTACTTC. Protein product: CASSSSLAEQYF.

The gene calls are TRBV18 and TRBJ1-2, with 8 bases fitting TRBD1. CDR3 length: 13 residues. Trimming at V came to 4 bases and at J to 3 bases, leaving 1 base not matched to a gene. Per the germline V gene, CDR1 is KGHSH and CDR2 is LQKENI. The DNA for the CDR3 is TGTGCCAGCTCACTGGGACAGGACTATGGCTACACCTTC. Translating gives CASSLGQDYGYTF.

This CDR3 is CASSKGLRPDTQYF. The DNA for the CDR3 is TGTGCCAGCAGCAAGGGACTACGTCCAGATACGCAGTATTTT. This chain links TRBV7-6 with TRBJ2-3, with 7 positions matching TRBD2. The germline gives CDR1 SGHVS, CDR2 FNYEAQ. The CDR3 runs to 14 residues. Losses at the gene ends were 5 bases for V and 4 bases for J; bases not matched to a gene: 6.

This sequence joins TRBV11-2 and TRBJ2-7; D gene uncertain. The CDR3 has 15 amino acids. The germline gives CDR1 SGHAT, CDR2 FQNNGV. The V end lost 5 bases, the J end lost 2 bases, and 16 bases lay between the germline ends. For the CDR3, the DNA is TGTGCCAGCAGCCTATTAGGTCAAGGCACCTACGAGCAGTACTTC. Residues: CASSLLGQGTYEQYF.

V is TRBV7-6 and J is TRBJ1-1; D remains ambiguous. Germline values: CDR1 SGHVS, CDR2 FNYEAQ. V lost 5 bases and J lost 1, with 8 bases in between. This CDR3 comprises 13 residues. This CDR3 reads CASSAGANTEAFF. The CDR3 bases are TGTGCCAGCAGCGCGGGAGCGAACACTGAAGCTTTCTTT. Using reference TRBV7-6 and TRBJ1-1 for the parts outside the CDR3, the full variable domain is GAGVSQSPRYKVTKRGQDVALRCDPISGHVSLYWYRQALGQGPEFLTYFNYEAQQDKSGLPNDRFSAERPEGSISTLTIQRTEQRDSAMYRCASSAGANTEAFFGQGTRLTVV.

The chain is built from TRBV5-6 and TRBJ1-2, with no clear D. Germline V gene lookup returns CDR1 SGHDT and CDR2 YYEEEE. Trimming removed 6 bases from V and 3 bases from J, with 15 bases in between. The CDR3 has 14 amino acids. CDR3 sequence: CASIILGKDYGYTF. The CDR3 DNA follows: TGTGCCAGCATCATTCTGGGGAAGGACTATGGCTACACCTTC.

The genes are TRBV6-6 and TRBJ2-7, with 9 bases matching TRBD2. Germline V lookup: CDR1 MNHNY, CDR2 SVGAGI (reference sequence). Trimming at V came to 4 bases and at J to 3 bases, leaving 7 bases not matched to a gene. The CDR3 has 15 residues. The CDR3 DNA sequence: TGTGCCAGCAGTTTACCGGGACTAGCTGGCTACGAGCAGTACTTC. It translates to CASSLPGLAGYEQYF.

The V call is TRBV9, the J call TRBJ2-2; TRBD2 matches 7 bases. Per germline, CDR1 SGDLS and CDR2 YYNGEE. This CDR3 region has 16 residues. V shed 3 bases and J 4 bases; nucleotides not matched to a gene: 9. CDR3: CASSENSGLVTGELFF. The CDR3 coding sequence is TGTGCCAGCAGCGAAAATAGCGGGTTGGTCACCGGGGAGCTGTTTTTT.

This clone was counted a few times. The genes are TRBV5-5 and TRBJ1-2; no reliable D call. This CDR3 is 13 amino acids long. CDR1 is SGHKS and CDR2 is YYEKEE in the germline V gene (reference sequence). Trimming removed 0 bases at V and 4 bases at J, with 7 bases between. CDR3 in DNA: TGTGCCAGCAGCTTGGGTGGTCCCTATGGCTACACCTTC. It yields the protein CASSLGGPYGYTF.

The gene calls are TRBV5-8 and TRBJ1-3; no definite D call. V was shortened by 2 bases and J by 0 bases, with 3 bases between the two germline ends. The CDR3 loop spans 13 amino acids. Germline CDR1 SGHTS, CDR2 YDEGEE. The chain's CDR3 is CASSFNSGNTIYF. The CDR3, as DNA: TGTGCCAGCAGCTTTAACTCTGGAAACACCATATATTTT.

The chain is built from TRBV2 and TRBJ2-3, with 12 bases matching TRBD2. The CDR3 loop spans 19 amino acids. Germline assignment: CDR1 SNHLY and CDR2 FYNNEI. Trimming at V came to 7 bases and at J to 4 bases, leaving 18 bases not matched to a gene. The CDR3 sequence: CASTWTSGISGPGADTQYF. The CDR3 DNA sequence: TGTGCCAGCACCTGGACTAGCGGGATATCGGGGCCCGGGGCAGATACGCAGTATTTT.

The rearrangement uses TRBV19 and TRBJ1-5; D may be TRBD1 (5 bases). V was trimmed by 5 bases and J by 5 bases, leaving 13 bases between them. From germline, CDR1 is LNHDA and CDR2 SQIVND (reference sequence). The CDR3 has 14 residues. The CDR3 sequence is CASSSRQLYQPQHF. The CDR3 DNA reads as TGTGCCAGTAGTTCCCGACAGCTATATCAGCCCCAGCATTTT.

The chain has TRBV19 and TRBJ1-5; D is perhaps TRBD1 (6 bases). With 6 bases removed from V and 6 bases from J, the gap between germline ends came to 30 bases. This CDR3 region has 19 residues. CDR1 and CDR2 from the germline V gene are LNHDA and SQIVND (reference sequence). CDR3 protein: CASSPGQIPNPEIIQPQHF. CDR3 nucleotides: TGTGCCAGTAGCCCGGGACAAATCCCCAACCCAGAAATTATTCAGCCCCAGCATTTT.

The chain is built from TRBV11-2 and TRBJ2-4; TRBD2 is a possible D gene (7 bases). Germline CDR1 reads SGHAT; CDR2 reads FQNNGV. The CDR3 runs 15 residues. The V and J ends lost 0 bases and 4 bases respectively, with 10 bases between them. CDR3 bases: TGTGCCAGCAGCTTAGACGGGGGGCCAAAAAACATTCAGTACTTC. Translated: CASSLDGGPKNIQYF.

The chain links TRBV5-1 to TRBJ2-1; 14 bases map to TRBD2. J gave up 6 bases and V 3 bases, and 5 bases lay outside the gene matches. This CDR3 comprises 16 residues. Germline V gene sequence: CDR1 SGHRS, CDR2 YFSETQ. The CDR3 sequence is CASSWSGTSGSNEQFF. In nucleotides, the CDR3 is TGCGCCAGCAGCTGGAGTGGGACTAGCGGGAGCAATGAGCAGTTCTTC.

The CDR3 loop is CASSATGHGSSNEQFF. The CDR3 bases are TGTGCCAGCAGCGCCACCGGGCACGGGAGTTCCAATGAGCAGTTCTTC. The chain links TRBV9 to TRBJ2-1, with TRBD2 as a possible D gene (6 bases). Germline CDR1 SGDLS, CDR2 YYNGEE. V shed 3 bases and J shed 6 bases, with 19 bases lying between them. The CDR3 consists of 16 residues.

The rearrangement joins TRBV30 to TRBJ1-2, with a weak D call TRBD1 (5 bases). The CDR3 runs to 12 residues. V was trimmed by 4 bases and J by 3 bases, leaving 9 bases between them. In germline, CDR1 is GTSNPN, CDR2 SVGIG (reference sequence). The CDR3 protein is CAWTDNYYGYTF. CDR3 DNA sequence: TGTGCCTGGACGGACAACTACTATGGCTACACCTTC.

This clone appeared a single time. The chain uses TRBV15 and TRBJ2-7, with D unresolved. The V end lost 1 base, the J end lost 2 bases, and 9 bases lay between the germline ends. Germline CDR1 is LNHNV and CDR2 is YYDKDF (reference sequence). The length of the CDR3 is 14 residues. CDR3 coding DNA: TGTGCCACCAGCAGAGGCAATGGCCCCTACGAGCAGTACTTC. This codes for CATSRGNGPYEQYF.

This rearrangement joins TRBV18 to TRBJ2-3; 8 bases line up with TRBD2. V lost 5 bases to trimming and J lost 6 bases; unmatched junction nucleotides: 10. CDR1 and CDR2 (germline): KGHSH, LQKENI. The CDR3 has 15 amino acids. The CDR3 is CASSTTGLASDTQYF. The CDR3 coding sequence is TGTGCCAGCTCAACAACTGGACTAGCATCGGATACGCAGTATTTT.

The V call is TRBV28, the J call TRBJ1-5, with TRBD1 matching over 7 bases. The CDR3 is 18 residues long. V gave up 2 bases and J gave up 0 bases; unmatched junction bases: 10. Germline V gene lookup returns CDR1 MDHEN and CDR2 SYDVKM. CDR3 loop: CASSLGTVSSVSNQPQHF. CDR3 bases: TGTGCCAGCAGTTTAGGGACAGTCTCGTCAGTTAGCAATCAGCCCCAGCATTTT.

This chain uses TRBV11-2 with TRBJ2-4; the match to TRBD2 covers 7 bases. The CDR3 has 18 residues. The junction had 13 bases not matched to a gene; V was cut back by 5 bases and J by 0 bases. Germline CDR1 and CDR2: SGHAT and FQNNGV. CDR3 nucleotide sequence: TGTGCCAGCAGCCTGATCACGTGGGAGGGGTTAGCCAAAAACATTCAGTACTTC. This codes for CASSLITWEGLAKNIQYF.

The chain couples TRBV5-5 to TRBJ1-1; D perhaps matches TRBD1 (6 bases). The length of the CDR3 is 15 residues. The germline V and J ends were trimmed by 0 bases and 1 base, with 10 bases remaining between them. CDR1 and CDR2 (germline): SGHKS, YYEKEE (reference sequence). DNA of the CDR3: TGTGCCAGCAGCTTGGCCGGCAGGGGGAACACTGAAGCTTTCTTT. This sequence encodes CASSLAGRGNTEAFF.